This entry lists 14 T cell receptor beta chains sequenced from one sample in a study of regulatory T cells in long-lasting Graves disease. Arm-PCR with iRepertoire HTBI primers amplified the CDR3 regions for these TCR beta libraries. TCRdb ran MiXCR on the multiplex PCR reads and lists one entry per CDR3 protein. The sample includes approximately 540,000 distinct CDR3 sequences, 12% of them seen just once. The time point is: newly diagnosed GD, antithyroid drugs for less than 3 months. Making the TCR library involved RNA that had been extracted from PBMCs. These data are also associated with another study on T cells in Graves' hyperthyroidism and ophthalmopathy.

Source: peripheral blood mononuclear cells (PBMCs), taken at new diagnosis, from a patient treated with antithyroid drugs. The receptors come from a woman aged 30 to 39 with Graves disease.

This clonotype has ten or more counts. The CDR3 loop reads CASSLGGRGAYNEQFF. CDR3 coding DNA: TGTGCCAGCAGCTTAGGAGGCAGGGGTGCCTACAATGAGCAGTTCTTC. The chain has TRBV11-3 and TRBJ2-1, with a tentative D call TRBD1 (6 bases). Trimming stripped 1 base from V and 2 bases from J, with 12 bases between. Germline CDR1 and CDR2: SGHNT and YENEEA. The CDR3 sequence is 16 residues long. The whole variable domain, remainder taken from reference TRBV11-3 and TRBJ2-1, is EAGVVQSPRYKIIEKKQPVAFWCNPISGHNTLYWYLQNLGQGPELLIRYENEEAVDDSQLPKDRFSAERLKGVDSTLKIQPAELGDSAVYLCASSLGGRGAYNEQFFGPGTRLTVL.

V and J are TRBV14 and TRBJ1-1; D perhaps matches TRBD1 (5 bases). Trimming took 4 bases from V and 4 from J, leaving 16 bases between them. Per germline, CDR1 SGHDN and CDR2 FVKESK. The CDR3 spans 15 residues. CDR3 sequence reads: CASSRDGRDSTEAFF. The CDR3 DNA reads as TGTGCCAGCAGCCGGGACGGACGGGACTCCACTGAAGCTTTCTTT.

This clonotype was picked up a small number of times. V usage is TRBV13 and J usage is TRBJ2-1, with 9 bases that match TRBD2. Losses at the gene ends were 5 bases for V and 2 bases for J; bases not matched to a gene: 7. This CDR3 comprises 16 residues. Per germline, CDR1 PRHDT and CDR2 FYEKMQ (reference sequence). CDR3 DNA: TGTGCCAGCAGCCCGGGACTAGCAATAACCTACAATGAGCAGTTCTTC. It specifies CASSPGLAITYNEQFF.

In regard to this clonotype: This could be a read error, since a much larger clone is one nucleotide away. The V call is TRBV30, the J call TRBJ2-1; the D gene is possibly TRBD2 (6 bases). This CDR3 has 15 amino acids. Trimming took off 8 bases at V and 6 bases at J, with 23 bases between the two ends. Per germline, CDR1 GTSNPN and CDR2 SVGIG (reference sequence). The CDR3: CASAPDRGWVNEQFF. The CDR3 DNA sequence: TGTGCCAGCGCCCCCGACCGGGGGTGGGTCAATGAGCAGTTCTTC.

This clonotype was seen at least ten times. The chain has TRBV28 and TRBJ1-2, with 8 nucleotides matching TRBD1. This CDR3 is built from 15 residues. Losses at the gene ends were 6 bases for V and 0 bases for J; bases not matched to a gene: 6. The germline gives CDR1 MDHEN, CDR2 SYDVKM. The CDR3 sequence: CASRPGTGTNYGYTF. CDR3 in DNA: TGTGCCAGCAGACCCGGGACAGGTACTAACTATGGCTACACCTTC.

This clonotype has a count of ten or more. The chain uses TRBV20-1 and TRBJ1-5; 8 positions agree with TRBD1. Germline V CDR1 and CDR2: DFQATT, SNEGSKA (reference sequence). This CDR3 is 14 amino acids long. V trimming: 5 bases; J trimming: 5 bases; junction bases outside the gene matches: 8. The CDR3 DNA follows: TGCAGTGCTTTGCGACAGGGGTACGATCAGCCCCAGCATTTT. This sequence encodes CSALRQGYDQPQHF.

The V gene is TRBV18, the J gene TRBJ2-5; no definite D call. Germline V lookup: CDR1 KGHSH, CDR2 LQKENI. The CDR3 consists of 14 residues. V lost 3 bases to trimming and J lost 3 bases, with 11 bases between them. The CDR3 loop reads CASSPAVPEETQYF. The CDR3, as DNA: TGTGCCAGCTCACCTGCAGTCCCTGAAGAGACCCAGTACTTC.

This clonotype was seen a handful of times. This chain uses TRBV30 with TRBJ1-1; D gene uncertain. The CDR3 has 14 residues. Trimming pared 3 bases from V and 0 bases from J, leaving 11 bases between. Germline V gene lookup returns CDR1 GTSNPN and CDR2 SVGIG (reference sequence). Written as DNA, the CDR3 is TGTGCCTGGAGGGGGAGAATATTGAACACTGAAGCTTTCTTT. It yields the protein CAWRGRILNTEAFF.

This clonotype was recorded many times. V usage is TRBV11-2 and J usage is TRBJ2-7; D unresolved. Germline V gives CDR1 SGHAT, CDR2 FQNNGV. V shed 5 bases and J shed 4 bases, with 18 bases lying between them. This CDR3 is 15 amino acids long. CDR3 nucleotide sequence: TGTGCCAGCAGCCAAGTGGGCTATTTGCTATACGAGCAGTACTTC. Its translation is CASSQVGYLLYEQYF. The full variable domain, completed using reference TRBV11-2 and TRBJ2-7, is EAGVAQSPRYKIIEKRQSVAFWCNPISGHATLYWYQQILGQGPKLLIQFQNNGVVDDSQLPKDRFSAERLKGVDSTLKIQPAKLEDSAVYLCASSQVGYLLYEQYFGPGTRLTVT.

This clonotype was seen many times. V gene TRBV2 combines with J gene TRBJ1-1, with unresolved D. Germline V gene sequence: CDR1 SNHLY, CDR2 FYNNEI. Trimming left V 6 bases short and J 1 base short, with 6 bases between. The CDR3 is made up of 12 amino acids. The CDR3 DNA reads TGTGCCAGCAGAAGGACGAACACTGAAGCTTTCTTT. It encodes CASRRTNTEAFF.

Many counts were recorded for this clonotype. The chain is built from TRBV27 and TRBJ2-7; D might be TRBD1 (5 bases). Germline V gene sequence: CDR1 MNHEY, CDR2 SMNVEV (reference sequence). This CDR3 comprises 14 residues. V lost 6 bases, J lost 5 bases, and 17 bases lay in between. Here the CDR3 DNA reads TGTGCCAGCAGCTTTCTTCTCACAGGCGACGAGCAGTACTTC. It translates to CASSFLLTGDEQYF.

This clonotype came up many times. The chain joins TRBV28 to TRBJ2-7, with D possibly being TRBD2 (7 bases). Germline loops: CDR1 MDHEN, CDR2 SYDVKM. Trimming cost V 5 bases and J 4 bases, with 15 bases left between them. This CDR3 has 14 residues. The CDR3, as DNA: TGTGCCAGCAGTGAGGGGGGGCGAGGGTACGAGCAGTACTTC. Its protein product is CASSEGGRGYEQYF. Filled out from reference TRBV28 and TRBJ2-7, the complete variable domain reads DVKVTQSSRYLVKRTGEKVFLECVQDMDHENMFWYRQDPGLGLRLIYFSYDVKMKEKGDIPEGYSVSREKKERFSLILESASTNQTSMYLCASSEGGRGYEQYFGPGTRLTVT.

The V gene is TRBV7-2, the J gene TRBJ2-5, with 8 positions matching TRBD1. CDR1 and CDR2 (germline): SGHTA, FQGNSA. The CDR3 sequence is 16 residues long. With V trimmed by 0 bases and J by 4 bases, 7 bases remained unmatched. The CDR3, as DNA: TGTGCCAGCAGCTTAGCGCTAACAGGGGGAAGAGAGACCCAGTACTTC. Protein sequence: CASSLALTGGRETQYF.

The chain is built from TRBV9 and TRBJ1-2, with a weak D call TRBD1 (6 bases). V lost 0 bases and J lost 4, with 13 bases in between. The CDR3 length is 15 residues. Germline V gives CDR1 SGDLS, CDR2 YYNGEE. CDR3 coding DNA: TGTGCCAGCAGCGTAGGGGGTCGAGGGGGCTATGGCTACACCTTC. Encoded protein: CASSVGGRGGYGYTF.